This TCR beta chain derives from a study of blood T cell repertoires in COVID-19. About the study: Whether acute or convalescent, the COVID-19 samples came from the United States, Italy and Spain. Sources were T cells, B-cell-depleted T cells, or PBMCs; the material itself was cDNA or gDNA.

Original analysis: Amplification from reference gene primers served as the basis for estimated nucleated cell counts. Method: immunoSEQ multiplex PCR; TCRdb's copy keeps in-frame clones and lacks some. Clone size and the V and J calls come from that table; the DNA yielded D and trimming. The sample includes around 120,000 clones, 87% of them seen just once. This clone has just one count. Trimming removed 5 bases from V and 4 bases from J, with 25 bases in between. The CDR3 is 18 amino acids. Per the germline V gene, CDR1 is SGHAT and CDR2 is FQNNGV. V and J are TRBV11-2 and TRBJ2-3, with D possibly TRBD2 on 5 matching bases. The sample taken for sequencing was peripheral blood. The receptor was derived from a woman in her 70s with acute or convalescent COVID-19. CDR3: CASSLLAGPTIVADTQYF. The DNA for the CDR3 is TGTGCCAGCAGCCTTCTGGCGGGCCCAACTATCGTCGCAGATACGCAGTATTTT.